The T cell receptor beta chain under discussion was sequenced for a study of T cells expressing NK-cell markers. General study findings and limits: Similarly, these clonotypes led the CD3+CD56-NKG2C+ fraction as well in a few donors.

Details on this clonotype: Its antigen is as yet unknown.

CDR3 length: 15 amino acids. In germline, CDR1 is KGHSY, CDR2 FQNENV. TCRdb derives one entry per CDR3 protein from the 5' RACE reads, leaving out DNA. This sample's clone table lists fewer than 400,000 distinct CDR3 sequences. The V gene is TRBV16, the J gene TRBJ1-5. Specimen: blood T cells: a sorted CD56 or NKG2C T cell subset, CD4+ or CD8+ T cells, or bulk PBMC T cells (not recorded which). The sequence came from a man aged 18 to 69 in good health. The CDR3 region is CASSPNSIPTQPQHF.